The subject of this entry is one T cell receptor (beta chain). The clone's antigen remains unknown. No base-level quality is on record; no much larger clone is a single base apart. Clipping removes 4 bases from V and 6 bases from J, with 7 as the unmatched junction base count. CDR1 and CDR2, per the germline V gene (reference sequence), are LGHDT and YNNKEL. The CDR3 numbers 14 residues from cysteine through phenylalanine. Only the CDR3 DNA stays, 42 bases, in frame from base 1. At one collaborating source in Seattle, patients were enrolled during active infection and were followed longitudinally through the course of disease. The collaborating institutions used their own protocols to collect whole blood in K2EDTA tubes. Collaborator samples were shipped for TCRbeta analysis as frozen whole blood, isolated PBMCs, or DNA extracted from either sample type. This specimen comes from a study of blood T cell repertoires in COVID-19 (dated by TCRdb to between 2020 and 2021). With regard to the full study: The collaborator samples originated in the United States, Italy and Spain and spanned the acute and convalescent phases of COVID-19. The prospective study material was composed of cDNA or gDNA derived from T cells, B-cell-depleted T cells, or PBMCs. Deeply sampled blood TCRbeta repertoires from subjects exposed to, actively infected with, or recovered from COVID-19 were included in the dataset. The repertoires were made available in a free public database intended to serve as a resource for research on the immune response to SARS-CoV-2. The samples were drawn from two sources: the first 160 participants of the ongoing ImmuneRACE study, and some 1,300 subjects contributed by 6 global collaborators. A de-identified subject ID, COVID-19 status, age in years and sex were almost always included in the sample metadata. Where available, HLA class I and class II types were taken from metadata supplied by the sample provider and were not determined by assay-based typing.

TCRbeta CDR3 regions were amplified from genomic DNA by means of the immunoSEQ Assay, a bias-controlled multiplex PCR. In the original analysis: Nucleated cell counts per sample were estimated from amplification of reference gene primers within the assay. To quantify the absolute abundance of each unique TCRbeta CDR3 rearrangement, sequence reads were collapsed and filtered. For each sample, productive Simpson clonality was calculated as the square root of Simpson's diversity index over productive rearrangements. The table comes from immuneACCESS by way of TCRdb, which keeps in-frame sequences with V and J called. Part of the clones is missing from these tables; in studies checked, under half for an unresolved V gene and the rest for unknown reasons. The V and J calls and the clone size are those of that table, but D and trimming were determined from the DNA. The table for this sample lists approximately 300,000 clones; around 82% of them were counted only once. In total, the top ten clones hold roughly 0.87% of the sample.

What the research found in general, with its limitations: The quantity of clinical and demographic metadata differed by source and by participant and was supplied without curation.

This TCR came from a human donor with COVID-19, enrolled during active disease. The donor label of this sample is uncertain. The rearranged chain carries TRBV3-1 (or the pseudogene TRBV3-2) and TRBJ1-1; TRBD1 fits 8 bases in the junction. Sequenced: peripheral blood. The CDR3 loop reads CASSRSTGESEAFF. The bases are TGTGCCAGCAGCCGTTCGACAGGGGAGTCTGAAGCTTTCTTT.